These 13 T cell receptor beta chains share one sample of origin, sequenced in a study of beta chain features in type 1 diabetes. What was sequenced were expressed TCRB transcripts, since all of the isolated RNA had been reverse transcribed. Some clones are missing from TCRdb's copy, which holds only in-frame ones; the method was immunoSEQ multiplex PCR. Altogether hundreds of thousands of clones are present, 10% to 15% being singletons, with the ten largest covering around 0.02%. The specimen was naive CD4+ T cells from blood. The receptors originated from a young man in good health.

The sample holds a few counts of this clone. The chain carries TRBV7-2 and TRBJ2-3; the match to TRBD2 covers 12 bases. The CDR3 runs 16 residues. Trimming removed 5 bases from V and 2 bases from J; junction bases left unmatched: 5. CDR1 SGHTA and CDR2 FQGNSA come from the germline V gene. CDR3 amino acids: CASSAGTSGLTDTQYF. CDR3 in DNA: TGTGCCAGCAGCGCCGGGACTAGCGGGCTCACAGATACGCAGTATTTT. The full variable domain, in which reference TRBV7-2 and TRBJ2-3 provide the parts outside the CDR3, is GAGVSQSPSNKVTEKGKDVELRCDPISGHTALYWYRQSLGQGLEFLIYFQGNSAPDKSGLPSDRFSAERTGGSVSTLTIQRTQQEDSAVYLCASSAGTSGLTDTQYFGPGTRLTVL.

This clone has a handful of counts. The genes are TRBV9 and TRBJ2-3, with 7 bases aligning to TRBD1. The germline V gene has CDR1 SGDLS and CDR2 YYNGEE. The CDR3 length is 16 residues. The junction had 13 bases not matched to a gene; V was cut back by 4 bases and J by 5 bases. The CDR3, as DNA: TGTGCCAGCAGCCCGCGAGGACAGGCGTTTCAAGATACGCAGTATTTT. Amino acids: CASSPRGQAFQDTQYF. Variable domain in full (rest from reference TRBV9 and TRBJ2-3): DSGVTQTPKHLITATGQRVTLRCSPRSGDLSVYWYQQSLDQGLQFLIQYYNGEERAKGNILERFSAQQFPDLHSELNLSSLELGDSALYFCASSPRGQAFQDTQYFGPGTRLTVL.

The genes are TRBV19 and TRBJ2-6; 9 bases line up with TRBD1. V was pared by 2 bases and J by 0 bases, with 14 bases of the junction left unmatched. This CDR3 has 21 residues. Germline CDR1 LNHDA, CDR2 SQIVND (reference sequence). The CDR3 is CASSIFRFLTGGPSGANVLTF. Here the CDR3 DNA reads TGTGCCAGTAGTATATTTCGTTTTCTGACAGGGGGACCCTCTGGGGCCAACGTCCTGACTTTC.

Only a few counts were recorded for this clone. This rearrangement joins TRBV4-2 to TRBJ2-5, with 10 bases fitting TRBD2. There are 18 residues in the CDR3. V was clipped by 4 bases and J by 3 bases; unmatched bases: 14. Germline values: CDR1 LGHNA, CDR2 YNFKEQ. The CDR3 here is CASSLYLTPGLAKETQYF. The CDR3 DNA reads TGTGCCAGCAGCCTATATTTGACGCCGGGACTAGCGAAAGAGACCCAGTACTTC.

V and J are TRBV30 and TRBJ2-3; TRBD1 matches at 11 bases. CDR1 GTSNPN and CDR2 SVGIG come from the germline V gene (reference sequence). This CDR3 is 13 amino acids long. The junction had 1 base not matched to a gene; V was cut back by 5 bases and J by 3 bases. The CDR3 DNA is TGTGCCTGGGGGGACAGGGGGACAGATACGCAGTATTTT. It codes for CAWGDRGTDTQYF.

This chain connects TRBV18 to TRBJ1-2, with D hard to call. In germline, CDR1 is KGHSH, CDR2 LQKENI. The CDR3 has 14 residues. V was clipped by 3 bases and J by 2 bases, with 10 bases between them. CDR3 protein: CASSPAGGNYGYTF. CDR3 nucleotide sequence: TGTGCCAGCTCACCGGCCGGCGGGAACTATGGCTACACCTTC.

This chain joins TRBV30 and TRBJ1-1; 11 bases align to TRBD1. V lost 5 bases and J lost 4; bases outside the gene matches: 6. CDR3 size: 14 residues. Germline V gene lookup returns CDR1 GTSNPN and CDR2 SVGIG (reference sequence). CDR3 in DNA: TGTGCCTGGGACCCGGACAGGGGGCTCACTGAAGCTTTCTTT. Protein sequence: CAWDPDRGLTEAFF.

This chain joins TRBV7-2 and TRBJ2-7; 11 bases map to TRBD2. The germline V gene encodes CDR1 SGHTA and CDR2 FQGNSA. The CDR3 is 12 residues long. The CDR3 spells CASGRVSYEQYF. The CDR3 coding sequence is TGTGCTAGCGGGAGGGTTTCCTACGAGCAGTACTTC.

V gene TRBV7-2 combines with J gene TRBJ2-1, with no clear D. V lost 2 bases and J lost 0, with 8 bases in between. The CDR3 runs to 15 residues. Germline-derived CDR1 and CDR2 are SGHTA and FQGNSA. The CDR3 region has the DNA TGTGCCAGCAGCTTAATGGCATACTCCTACAATGAGCAGTTCTTC. It translates to CASSLMAYSYNEQFF. Full variable domain (outside the CDR3, taken from reference TRBV7-2 and TRBJ2-1): GAGVSQSPSNKVTEKGKDVELRCDPISGHTALYWYRQSLGQGLEFLIYFQGNSAPDKSGLPSDRFSAERTGGSVSTLTIQRTQQEDSAVYLCASSLMAYSYNEQFFGPGTRLTVL.

V is TRBV7-9 and J is TRBJ2-7; tentatively, D is TRBD2 (6 bases). The CDR3 runs 16 residues. Germline V lookup: CDR1 SEHNR, CDR2 FQNEAQ (reference sequence). Trimming pared 0 bases from V and 3 bases from J, leaving 15 bases between. The DNA of the CDR3 is TGTGCCAGCAGCTTAGCATTTAGAGGGAGGAACTACGAGCAGTACTTC. This gives the protein CASSLAFRGRNYEQYF.

This clone was seen a handful of times. The chain uses TRBV2 and TRBJ2-7, with 9 bases lining up with TRBD1. The CDR3 length is 14 residues. Germline V gene data show CDR1 as SNHLY and CDR2 as FYNNEI. V gave up 7 bases and J gave up 2 bases; unmatched junction bases: 6. In nucleotides, the CDR3 is TGTGCCAGCAAAACAGGGGGCTCAACCTACGAGCAGTACTTC. Amino acids: CASKTGGSTYEQYF.

This clone was picked up a small number of times. The chain has TRBV5-1 and TRBJ2-7, with D perhaps matching TRBD2 (5 bases). Germline V gene data show CDR1 as SGHRS and CDR2 as YFSETQ. V was cut by 7 bases and J by 3 bases, with 11 bases left in between. The CDR3 has 12 amino acids. This chain's CDR3 is CASRAGVYEQYF. In DNA, the CDR3 is TGCGCCAGCCGGGCGGGTGTCTACGAGCAGTACTTC.

The J gene is TRBJ2-1, the V gene TRBV4-3, with D perhaps matching TRBD2 (6 bases). The germline V and J ends were trimmed by 1 base and 4 bases, with 8 bases remaining between them. Germline CDR1 LGHNA, CDR2 YSLEER. The CDR3 sequence is 14 residues long. The CDR3 DNA sequence: TGCGCCAGCAGCCAAGCGGGAGTTTACAATGAGCAGTTCTTC. Translation: CASSQAGVYNEQFF.